This T cell receptor beta chain was captured in a study of CD8 T cells in Susac syndrome. cDNA came from around 0.5 to 1 ug RNA primed by random hexamers. TCR beta CDR3 was amplified by immunoSEQ covering 54 Vbeta and 13 Jbeta. One entry per CDR3 protein results from TCRdb running MiXCR on the immunoSEQ multiplex PCR reads. This sample has approximately 150,000 distinct CDR3 sequences, with about 94% found just once. The CDR3 extends over 14 amino acids. From germline, CDR1 is SGHTA and CDR2 FQGNSA. The J segment lost 5 bases and the V segment lost 5 bases, leaving 6 bases of the junction unmatched. Sequencing targeted TCR beta in T cells from blood (CD8+ and CD4+). It was healthy donors who served as the controls, matched for age and sex. TEMRA cells were FACS-enriched, unlike CD8+ and CD4+ T cells, which were negatively isolated.

This clonotype was obtained from a human donor in good health. V is TRBV7-2 and J is TRBJ1-5, with 7 positions matching TRBD1. Input material: CD4+ T cells from PBMCs. CDR3 sequence (DNA): TGTGCCAGCAGCCCCGACAGGGTGGATCAGCCCCAGCATTTT. Translating gives CASSPDRVDQPQHF.